These T cell receptor beta chains were read from a single sample in a study of CD8 T cells in Susac syndrome. Each CDR3 protein gets one entry after TCRdb re-called the immunoSEQ multiplex PCR reads with MiXCR. This table holds approximately 140,000 distinct CDR3 sequences, around 75% found once. Input material: CD8+ T cells from PBMCs. These TCRs come from a human donor with multiple sclerosis. Both conserved end residues are part of each CDR3. D genes are given only for firm matches. A row's size may be missing; if present it is once, few, many or a size class.

size | J | D | V | DNA | CDR3
- | TRBJ2-6 | - | TRBV5-6 | TGTGCCAGCAGAACAGGGATTTCAGGGGCCAACGTCCTGACTTTC | CASRTGISGANVLTF
few | TRBJ2-6 | - | TRBV6-5 | TGTGCCAGCAGTTACCAGGGCTCTGGGGCCAACGTCCTGACTTTC | CASSYQGSGANVLTF
- | TRBJ2-3 | TRBD2 | TRBV3-1 | TGTGCCAGCAGCCAAAGGGCGGGAGGGCCGAATAACACAGATACGCAGTATTTT | CASSQRAGGPNNTDTQYF
- | TRBJ2-3 | - | TRBV9 | TGTGCCAGCAGCGTAGCGGTCCGGGCTGGGGCAGCCACAGATACGCAGTATTTT | CASSVAVRAGAATDTQYF
- | TRBJ2-7 | - | TRBV7-2 | TGTGCCAGCAGCTTGGGTCCTAGCGTGACCTACGAGCAGTACTTC | CASSLGPSVTYEQYF
- | TRBJ1-1 | TRBD1 | TRBV19 | TGTGCCTCCCGTTCCGGACAGGGACTGAATGAAGCTTTCTTT | CASRSGQGLNEAFF
- | TRBJ2-7 | - | TRBV28 | TGTGCCAGCAGTTTCTCGGGCCCTCCCTACGAGCAGTACTTC | CASSFSGPPYEQYF
- | TRBJ2-2 | - | TRBV6-6 | TGTGCCAGCACCTCAATCCCCCAGGTCACCGGGGAGCTGTTTTTT | CASTSIPQVTGELFF
- | TRBJ2-1 | - | TRBV12-3/TRBV12-4 | TGTGCCAGCAGTCTTATGCCCCTGGCAGCCAATGAGCAGTTCTTC | CASSLMPLAANEQFF
- | TRBJ1-2 | - | TRBV28 | TGTGCCAGCAGTTCTCGGGGGGAGGTCTATGGCTACACCTTC | CASSSRGEVYGYTF
- | TRBJ1-2 | - | TRBV2 | TGTGCCAGCAGGGAAAAGGACGGAACCTACTATGGCTACACCTTC | CASREKDGTYYGYTF
- | TRBJ2-1 | TRBD1 | TRBV13 | TGTGCCAGCAGCGTTCGACAGGGGTACAATGAGCAGTTCTTC | CASSVRQGYNEQFF
- | TRBJ2-2 | - | TRBV6-5 | TGTGCCAGCAGTTACTCAGGGTTCGGGGAGCTGTTTTTT | CASSYSGFGELFF
- | TRBJ2-5 | TRBD2 | TRBV7-2 | TGTGCCAGCAGCTTAGATTGGGCGGGAGGTTTTCAAGAGACCCAGTACTTC | CASSLDWAGGFQETQYF
once | TRBJ2-7 | - | TRBV13 | TGTGCCAGCAGCTTAACCCTCGGGTTTTCCGAGCAGTACTTC | CASSLTLGFSEQYF
- | TRBJ1-2 | TRBD1 | TRBV9 | TGTGCCAGCAGCACCACCGGGACAGGGAATGGCTACACCTTC | CASSTTGTGNGYTF
- | TRBJ2-2 | - | TRBV5-1 | TGCGCCAGCAGCTTGGGCCGGGGGACCACCGGGGAGCTGTTTTTT | CASSLGRGTTGELFF
- | TRBJ2-3 | TRBD2 | TRBV20-1 | TGCAGTGCTAGAGATCGGGTAGCGGGAGGCCCTGGGGATACGCAGTATTTT | CSARDRVAGGPGDTQYF
- | TRBJ2-3 | - | TRBV19 | TGTGCCAGTAGTCGGGCTAGCACAGATACGCAGTATTTT | CASSRASTDTQYF
- | TRBJ2-5 | TRBD1 | TRBV5-1 | TGCGCCAGCAGCCCCGTAACAGGGGGCCGGGAGACCCAGTACTTC | CASSPVTGGRETQYF